The 29 T cell receptor beta chains presented below share a single source sample, sequenced in a study of T cell responses to AZD1222 COVID-19 vaccine. Sequenced by immunoSEQ multiplex PCR; TCRdb stores in-frame clones only, minus some. The sample carries roughly 150,000 clones, approximately 89% recorded once. The sample consisted of peripheral blood, taken on day 0 of AZD1222 vaccination. The receptors were sampled from an adult in good health.

This chain connects TRBV7-8 to TRBJ2-1, with 13 bases fitting TRBD2. Trimming cost V 1 base and J 8 bases; bases outside gene matches: 2. The CDR3 length is 15 residues. The germline V gene has CDR1 SGHVS and CDR2 FQNEAQ. In nucleotides, the CDR3 is TGTGCCAGCAGCTTAGTACTAGCGGGGGGGGATGAGCAGTTCTTC. This gives the protein CASSLVLAGGDEQFF.

This chain joins TRBV12-3 or TRBV12-4 and TRBJ1-2; D call uncertain. The V end lost 2 bases, the J end lost 10 bases, and 14 bases lay between the germline ends. The CDR3 is 13 residues long. CDR3 nucleotide sequence: TGTGCCAGCAGTTTAAGTGAATACGAGCACTACACCTTC. It codes for CASSLSEYEHYTF.

This rearrangement joins TRBV11-2 to TRBJ2-1; D perhaps matches TRBD1 (7 bases). With 5 bases removed from V and 7 bases from J, the gap between germline ends came to 18 bases. The germline gives CDR1 SGHAT, CDR2 FQNNGV. The CDR3 consists of 15 residues. The CDR3 nucleotides read TGTGCCAGCAGCGGTGGTGCAGGGGGGTTAAATGAGCAGTTCTTC. Translating it yields CASSGGAGGLNEQFF.

The chain employs TRBV21-1 and TRBJ1-6; the D call in the table, TRBD1, was not verified against the DNA. TRBV21-1 represents a pseudogene. The CDR3 extends over 17 amino acids. In DNA, the CDR3 is TGTGCCAGCAGCAGTCGGAGGGACAGTCCCTATAATTCACCCCTCCACTTT. It yields the protein CASSSRRDSPYNSPLHF.

A single count supports this clone. The rearrangement uses TRBV28 and TRBJ1-2; 8 bases match TRBD1. CDR1 and CDR2 from the germline V gene are MDHEN and SYDVKM. The trim removed 5 bases at V and 8 bases at J, leaving 10 bases unmatched. The CDR3 spans 14 residues. This chain's CDR3 is CASSLGQGSWGYTF. The CDR3, as DNA: TGTGCCAGCAGTCTAGGACAGGGTTCTTGGGGCTACACCTTC.

This chain connects TRBV7-3 to TRBJ1-1; no reliable D call. With 3 bases removed from V and 10 bases from J, the gap between germline ends came to 21 bases. The CDR3 is 15 amino acids. Germline loops: CDR1 SGHTA, CDR2 FQGTGA. CDR3 loop: CASSFSGSRPEGAFF. CDR3 DNA: TGTGCCAGCAGCTTTTCAGGCAGTAGGCCCGAGGGAGCTTTCTTT.

The chain is built from TRBV12-5 and TRBJ1-2; no reliable D call. The CDR3 covers 13 residues. CDR1 is LGHNT, CDR2 FRNRAP, per germline. Trimming cost V 6 bases and J 5 bases, with 13 bases left between them. The CDR3 coding sequence is TGTGCTAGTGGCAGACAAGGGCTTTATGGCTACACCTTC. Translation: CASGRQGLYGYTF.

The chain links TRBV29-1 to TRBJ2-1; 12 positions agree with TRBD2. CDR1 and CDR2 from the germline V gene are SQVTM and ANQGSEA. Trimming cost V 7 bases and J 2 bases; bases outside gene matches: 6. The CDR3 covers 15 residues. This CDR3 reads CSGRLAGAPYNEQFF. As DNA, the CDR3 is TGCAGCGGCCGACTAGCGGGAGCCCCCTACAATGAGCAGTTCTTC.

This sequence joins TRBV2 and TRBJ2-7; 12 nucleotides line up with TRBD2. V lost 6 bases and J lost 3; bases outside the gene matches: 9. The CDR3 contains 16 residues. The germline V gene has CDR1 SNHLY and CDR2 FYNNEI. CDR3 sequence (DNA): TGTGCCAGCAGAGCCGGAGAACTAGCGGGAGGCTACGAGCAGTACTTC. Its protein product is CASRAGELAGGYEQYF.

This rearrangement joins TRBV5-1 to TRBJ1-2; the D gene is possibly TRBD1 (5 bases). CDR1 SGHRS and CDR2 YFSETQ come from the germline V gene. This CDR3 has 14 residues. With 0 bases removed from V and 2 bases from J, the gap between germline ends came to 8 bases. CDR3 loop: CASSLAEGNYGYTF. In nucleotides, the CDR3 is TGCGCCAGCAGCTTGGCGGAGGGGAACTATGGCTACACCTTC.

This clone is a singleton in its sample. J is TRBJ1-1 and V is TRBV5-6; D may be TRBD1 (6 bases). The germline V gene has CDR1 SGHDT and CDR2 YYEEEE. Trimming cost V 6 bases and J 0 bases, with 12 bases left between them. The CDR3 has 14 amino acids. CDR3 sequence (DNA): TGTGCCAGCACCAGACAGGTTTTGAACACTGAAGCTTTCTTT. This translates into CASTRQVLNTEAFF.

This chain connects TRBV7-6 to TRBJ2-3, with TRBD2 as a possible D gene (5 bases). Per germline, CDR1 SGHVS and CDR2 FNYEAQ. Trimming took off 5 bases at V and 5 bases at J, with 11 bases between the two ends. The CDR3 consists of 13 residues. DNA for the CDR3: TGTGCCAGCAGCCCCACTAGTGAAGATACGCAGTATTTT. Translating gives CASSPTSEDTQYF.

This sequence joins TRBV19 and TRBJ2-1; D is unresolved. V was cut by 5 bases and J by 5 bases, with 4 bases left in between. The CDR3 spans 11 residues. Germline V lookup: CDR1 LNHDA, CDR2 SQIVND (reference sequence). The CDR3 here is CASSSDNEQFF. The CDR3 coding sequence is TGTGCCAGTAGTTCGGACAATGAGCAGTTCTTC.

As DNA, the CDR3 is TGTGCCAGCTCACCGGGTCAGGGCGAAAAACTGTTTTTT. Amino acids: CASSPGQGEKLFF. V usage is TRBV18 and J usage is TRBJ1-4; perhaps TRBD1 as D (5 bases). The CDR3 is 13 amino acids. Trimming pared 3 bases from V and 8 bases from J, leaving 10 bases between. Looked up from germline, CDR1 is KGHSH and CDR2 is LQKENI. Full variable domain (missing parts from reference TRBV18 and TRBJ1-4): NAGVMQNPRHLVRRRGQEARLRCSPMKGHSHVYWYRQLPEEGLKFMVYLQKENIIDESGMPKERFSAEFPKEGPSILRIQQVVRGDSAAYFCASSPGQGEKLFFGSGTQLSVL.

The chain has TRBV6-2 or TRBV6-3 and TRBJ2-3, with TRBD2 as a possible D gene (6 bases). The CDR3 length is 14 residues. Germline CDR1 is MNHEY and CDR2 is SVGEGT. Trimming stripped 4 bases from V and 2 bases from J, with 10 bases between. CDR3 DNA sequence: TGTGCCAGCAGTTTACGGGAGCCCACAGATACGCAGTATTTT. It is translated as CASSLREPTDTQYF.

The V and J genes are TRBV7-9 and TRBJ1-2; 7 bases map to TRBD1. The CDR3 runs 13 residues. With 6 bases clipped from V and 2 bases from J, the junction kept 3 bases outside the gene matches. Germline CDR1 SEHNR, CDR2 FQNEAQ (reference sequence). The CDR3 here is CASRPGQNYGYTF. The CDR3 nucleotides read TGTGCCAGCAGGCCGGGACAGAACTATGGCTACACCTTC.

The chain couples TRBV7-3 to TRBJ2-1; D might be TRBD2 (6 bases). The CDR3 extends over 14 amino acids. With 2 bases removed from V and 10 bases from J, the gap between germline ends came to 15 bases. The V gene's germline CDR1 is SGHTA and CDR2 FQGTGA. CDR3 residues: CASSLLRPGDEQFF. The CDR3 bases are TGTGCCAGCAGCTTACTTCGTCCGGGAGACGAGCAGTTCTTC.

CDR3 residues: CASSVTGGSSGFYNEQFF. DNA of the CDR3: TGTGCCAGCAGCGTAACGGGTGGGTCTAGCGGTTTCTACAATGAGCAGTTCTTC. The chain carries TRBV9 and TRBJ2-1, with 7 bases lining up with TRBD2. In germline, CDR1 is SGDLS, CDR2 YYNGEE. Trimming removed 1 base from V and 3 bases from J; junction bases left unmatched: 13. This CDR3 has 18 residues.

The chain recombines TRBV18 with TRBJ2-2; D unclear. V lost 3 bases and J 4 bases, leaving 9 bases between the germline ends. The CDR3 is 14 residues long. Germline lookup yields CDR1 KGHSH and CDR2 LQKENI. CDR3 bases: TGTGCCAGCTCACCCGCGGTGGGCACCGGGGAGCTGTTTTTT. Its translation is CASSPAVGTGELFF.

The chain is built from TRBV6-2 or TRBV6-3 and TRBJ2-1; D perhaps matches TRBD1 (5 bases). From germline, CDR1 is MNHEY and CDR2 SVGEGT. The CDR3 spans 14 residues. The ends were cut back, 4 bases at V and 10 bases at J, with 17 bases in the middle. As DNA, the CDR3 is TGTGCCAGCAGTTGGACAAACCCCAGTGAGGAGCAGTTCTTC. It specifies CASSWTNPSEEQFF.

The gene calls are TRBV6-1 and TRBJ2-4; D is ambiguous. Germline lookup yields CDR1 MNHNS and CDR2 SASEGT. The CDR3 is 15 amino acids. Trimming stripped 1 base from V and 15 bases from J, with 22 bases between. In DNA, the CDR3 is TGTGCCAGCAGTGAAGGTTCCGGCCGGCTACGTACGGCGTACTTC. It codes for CASSEGSGRLRTAYF.

The V and J genes are TRBV19 and TRBJ2-5; 10 positions match TRBD1. This CDR3 region has 15 residues. The germline V gene has CDR1 LNHDA and CDR2 SQIVND (reference sequence). V gave up 6 bases and J gave up 1 base; unmatched junction bases: 5. CDR3 in DNA: TGTGCCAGTAGCTCCGGGACAGGGGTCCAAGAGACCCAGTACTTC. Protein product: CASSSGTGVQETQYF. Looking up the rest from reference TRBV19 and TRBJ2-5 gives the full variable domain: DGGITQSPKYLFRKEGQNVTLSCEQNLNHDAMYWYRQDPGQGLRLIYYSQIVNDFQKGDIAEGYSVSREKKESFPLTVTSAQKNPTAFYLCASSSGTGVQETQYFGPGTRLLVL.

The CDR3: CASSPLGRDTQYF. In nucleotides, the CDR3 is TGTGCCAGCAGTCCCCTGGGGAGAGATACGCAGTATTTT. The chain couples TRBV27 to TRBJ2-3; D may be TRBD2 (5 bases). Germline V lookup: CDR1 MNHEY, CDR2 SMNVEV (reference sequence). Deletions cut 5 bases from V and 5 bases from J, with 11 bases between. This CDR3 is 13 amino acids long.

This clone is classed as large (0.1 to 1%). The chain employs TRBV5-1 and TRBJ2-2; D may be TRBD2 (6 bases). The CDR3 has 15 amino acids. Germline V gene data show CDR1 as SGHRS and CDR2 as YFSETQ. V lost 4 bases and J lost 0, with 10 bases in between. For the CDR3, the DNA is TGCGCCAGCAGCCTTAGCGGTTCGAACACCGGGGAGCTGTTTTTT. Protein: CASSLSGSNTGELFF.

CDR3 in amino acids: CASNPGLGQPQHF. The CDR3, as DNA: TGTGCCAGCAATCCAGGCCTCGGTCAGCCCCAGCATTTT. The V call is TRBV6-5, the J call TRBJ1-5; D is uncertain. V was clipped by 7 bases and J by 6 bases, with 13 bases between them. The CDR3 runs 13 residues. Germline CDR1 reads MNHEY; CDR2 reads SVGAGI.

This chain links TRBV6-5 with TRBJ2-5; no reliable D call. V was shortened by 2 bases and J by 0 bases, with 7 bases between the two germline ends. The CDR3 spans 14 residues. CDR1 MNHEY and CDR2 SVGAGI come from the germline V gene. CDR3 in amino acids: CASSYAPDQETQYF. The CDR3, as DNA: TGTGCCAGCAGTTACGCGCCGGACCAAGAGACCCAGTACTTC.

The V and J genes are TRBV7-8 and TRBJ1-2, with unresolved D. CDR1 is SGHVS and CDR2 is FQNEAQ in the germline V gene. V was clipped by 5 bases and J by 0 bases, with 10 bases between them. This CDR3 contains 14 residues. The CDR3 spells CASSPRGTNYGYTF. The CDR3 DNA is TGTGCCAGCAGCCCCCGCGGTACTAACTATGGCTACACCTTC.

V gene TRBV7-2 combines with J gene TRBJ1-1; D gene unclear. Germline V CDR1 and CDR2: SGHTA, FQGNSA. This CDR3 has 15 residues. Trimming pared 2 bases from V and 6 bases from J, leaving 16 bases between. CDR3 nucleotide sequence: TGTGCCAGCAGCTTACAATCCGGGCCTATCGCTGAAGCTTTCTTT. Translating it yields CASSLQSGPIAEAFF.

The CDR3: CASSLAGGGQPQHF. CDR3 DNA sequence: TGTGCCAGCAGCTTAGCAGGGGGCGGGCAGCCCCAGCATTTT. J is TRBJ1-5 and V is TRBV7-9; 7 bases fit TRBD1. The CDR3 is made up of 14 amino acids. Germline V gene data show CDR1 as SEHNR and CDR2 as FQNEAQ (reference sequence). Losses at the gene ends were 0 bases for V and 7 bases for J; bases not matched to a gene: 3.